This entry lists 18 T cell receptor beta chains sequenced from one sample in a study of tumor-infiltrating lymphocytes in oesophageal squamous cell carcinoma. TCRdb ran MiXCR on the PCR reads and lists one entry per CDR3 protein. The table includes tens of thousands of distinct CDR3 sequences, approximately 34% detected once. The sample was esophageal tumor tissue. These receptors originate from a female donor with esophageal squamous cell carcinoma.

This sequence joins TRBV7-3 and TRBJ2-5; D remains ambiguous. Germline V lookup: CDR1 SGHTA, CDR2 FQGTGA. The CDR3 contains 13 residues. Trimming took 6 bases from V and 0 from J, leaving 8 bases between them. Written as DNA, the CDR3 is TGTGCCAGCAGTCGATCGTACCAAGAGACCCAGTACTTC. This translates into CASSRSYQETQYF.

The V gene is TRBV7-2, the J gene TRBJ2-7; 7 positions match TRBD1. The end of the DNA fits TRBJ2-4 better, so the J call may be wrong. This CDR3 is built from 15 residues. Germline assignment: CDR1 SGHTA and CDR2 FQGNSA. The CDR3: CASSESYRGKNIQYF. In nucleotides, the CDR3 is TGTGCCAGCAGCGAATCATACAGGGGCAAAAACATTCAGTACTTC.

V is TRBV7-6 and J is TRBJ2-7; possible D gene TRBD2, 6 bases. The J call may not be correct, given that the DNA end is closer to TRBJ2-5. This CDR3 comprises 13 residues. In germline, CDR1 is SGHVS, CDR2 FNYEAQ. CDR3 nucleotides: TGTGCCAGCAGCCCCCGGGAGCAAGAGACCCAGTACTTC. Amino acid sequence: CASSPREQETQYF.

This clonotype ranks as medium-sized (0.01 to 0.1%). The rearrangement joins TRBV7-6 to TRBJ2-1, with TRBD1 matching 10 bases. The J call may be wrong; the DNA end is better matched by TRBJ2-7. This CDR3 comprises 18 residues. The germline V gene has CDR1 SGHVS and CDR2 FNYEAQ. CDR3 sequence reads: CASSSRPDRGQSYNEQYF. As DNA, the CDR3 is TGTGCCAGCAGCTCCAGGCCCGACAGGGGGCAGTCCTACAATGAGCAGTACTTC.

This clonotype counts as medium-sized (0.01 to 0.1%). V and J are TRBV6-1 and TRBJ1-1, with 7 positions matching TRBD1. V trimming: 4 bases; J trimming: 5 bases; junction bases outside the gene matches: 4. CDR3 size: 13 residues. Per germline, CDR1 MNHNS and CDR2 SASEGT. DNA for the CDR3: TGTGCCAGCAGTGTAGGGGGCGGAACTGAAGCTTTCTTT. This encodes CASSVGGGTEAFF.

The V call is TRBV7-9, the J call TRBJ1-2; 7 bases are shared with TRBD1. The CDR3 is 14 residues long. V gave up 5 bases and J gave up 5 bases; unmatched junction bases: 8. Germline V gives CDR1 SEHNR, CDR2 FQNEAQ (reference sequence). This chain's CDR3 is CASSLSQGGYGYTF. The DNA of the CDR3 is TGTGCCAGCAGCCTCAGTCAGGGGGGTTATGGCTACACCTTC.

This clonotype was counted ten times or more. This chain joins TRBV6-1 and TRBJ2-1; D uncertain. From germline, CDR1 is MNHNS and CDR2 SASEGT. The CDR3 sequence is 13 residues long. Trimming pared 5 bases from V and 14 bases from J, leaving 19 bases between. The CDR3 protein is CASSQAPGPSEFF. The CDR3 nucleotides are TGTGCCAGCAGTCAGGCCCCGGGCCCCTCGGAGTTCTTC.

This clonotype has just a few counts. This chain uses TRBV20-1 with TRBJ2-7; the D is unclear. V gave up 3 bases and J gave up 0 bases, with 9 bases separating them. CDR1 is DFQATT and CDR2 is SNEGSKA in the germline V gene (reference sequence). The CDR3 runs 13 residues. CDR3 loop: CSASLASSYEQYF. CDR3 DNA sequence: TGCAGTGCTAGCCTCGCGAGCTCCTACGAGCAGTACTTC.

This clonotype appeared a few times. CDR3 loop: CARTGGGYGYTF. For the CDR3, the DNA is TGTGCCAGGACAGGGGGGGGATATGGCTACACCTTC. The chain combines TRBV28 with TRBJ2-1, with 9 bases that match TRBD1. The J call may be mistaken, given a closer DNA end match to TRBJ1-2. This CDR3 has 12 residues. The germline CDR1 and CDR2 sequences are MDHEN and SYDVKM.

This clonotype turned up a few times. This sequence joins TRBV11-1 and TRBJ2-5; D unclear. The length of the CDR3 is 14 residues. V lost 5 bases and J 1 base, leaving 11 bases between the germline ends. Germline CDR1 is SGHAT and CDR2 is FQDESV (reference sequence). CDR3 bases: TGTGCCAGCAGCGACCGTTCTATCCAAGAGACCCAGTACTTC. Amino acids: CASSDRSIQETQYF.

As regards this clonotype: Without the conserved terminal phenylalanine or tryptophan, this CDR3 likely stems from a read error. The limits of the CDR3 on the DNA are not certain, so only TCRdb's listed CDR3 is given. The chain has TRBV7-2 and TRBJ2-7; TRBD2, the table's D call, lacks a check against the DNA. Germline V gene lookup returns CDR1 SGHTA and CDR2 FQGNSA. 17 amino acids form the CDR3, both terminal residues included. The CDR3 region is CASSLGTLGNSPLHFGS.

This clonotype is deemed medium-sized (0.01 to 0.1%). V and J are TRBV7-2 and TRBJ1-1, with no clear D. Trimming pared 2 bases from V and 10 bases from J, leaving 11 bases between. Germline-derived CDR1 and CDR2 are SGHTA and FQGNSA. The CDR3 covers 12 residues. The DNA for the CDR3 is TGTGCCAGCAGCTTATCCTACACGGGAGCTTTCTTT. Translated, it gives CASSLSYTGAFF.

This clonotype is deemed medium-sized (0.01 to 0.1%). The chain has TRBV7-8 and TRBJ2-7; D may be TRBD1 (6 bases). Germline V CDR1 and CDR2: SGHVS, FQNEAQ. Trimming took off 5 bases at V and 6 bases at J, with 8 bases between the two ends. CDR3 length: 11 amino acids. The chain's CDR3 is CASSARGEQYF. CDR3 sequence (DNA): TGTGCCAGCAGCGCCAGGGGCGAGCAGTACTTC.

The chain carries TRBV7-6 and TRBJ1-1; D possibly corresponds to TRBD1 (5 bases). The V end lost 7 bases, the J end lost 4 bases, and 13 bases lay between the germline ends. CDR1 and CDR2 (germline): SGHVS, FNYEAQ. This CDR3 comprises 13 residues. The CDR3 reads CASTIQEFTEAFF. The CDR3 coding sequence is TGTGCCAGCACCATACAGGAATTCACTGAAGCTTTCTTT.

This clonotype was seen many times. The V call is TRBV5-4, the J call TRBJ2-7; 11 bases fit TRBD2. The CDR3 is 15 residues long. The trim removed 1 base at V and 7 bases at J, leaving 7 bases unmatched. Germline V gene sequence: CDR1 SGHNT, CDR2 YYREEE (reference sequence). CDR3 nucleotide sequence: TGTGCCAGCAGCTTGATAACTAGCGGGAGTGGAGAGCAGTACTTC. Encoded protein: CASSLITSGSGEQYF.

This clonotype was seen more than once but under ten times. The genes are TRBV10-3 and TRBJ1-6; 7 bases map to TRBD1. This CDR3 comprises 15 residues. J gave up 3 bases and V 2 bases, and 1 base lay outside the gene matches. The germline V gene has CDR1 ENHRY and CDR2 SYGVKD. The CDR3 region is CAISEPGGYNSPLHF. The CDR3 region has the DNA TGTGCCATCAGTGAGCCAGGGGGCTATAATTCACCCCTCCACTTT.

This chain links TRBV18 with TRBJ2-1; D is undetermined. The DNA end is more similar to TRBJ2-7, so the J call may be wrong. This CDR3 contains 13 residues. Germline lookup yields CDR1 KGHSH and CDR2 LQKENI. This chain's CDR3 is CASSTFSSYEQYF. CDR3 coding DNA: TGTGCCAGCTCAACCTTTTCTAGTTACGAGCAGTACTTC.

The rearrangement links TRBV7-4 to TRBJ2-7; TRBD2 is a possible D gene (6 bases). V was clipped by 5 bases and J by 7 bases, with 21 bases between them. The CDR3 is made up of 15 amino acids. CDR1 SGHVT and CDR2 SQSDAQ come from the germline V gene. CDR3 sequence reads: CASSPRDSSYNEQYF. The CDR3 DNA sequence: TGTGCCAGCAGCCCTAGGGACTCCTCCTACAATGAGCAGTACTTC.